This TCR beta chain was identified in a study of Ad26.COV2.S vaccination and SARS-CoV-2 variants. This CDR3 contains 13 residues. V lost 9 bases, J lost 1 base, and 12 bases lay in between. Germline V gene lookup returns CDR1 LNHDA and CDR2 SQIVND (reference sequence). Profiling relied on immunoSEQ multiplex PCR, and the TCRdb table lists in-frame clones only, not all of them. This table holds about 680,000 clones, roughly nine tenths found once. The sample's treatment: 15 to 20 received Ad26.COV2.S at low or high dose, single or two shots; about 5 received placebo; per-sample allocation not given. Day 63 after the first vaccine or placebo injection was the time point for sampling. Boston provided a donor who was an adult aged 18-55 years.

V is TRBV19 and J is TRBJ1-1, with a tentative D call TRBD1 (6 bases). The origin of this receptor is a person between 18 and 59 years old who received the Ad26.COV2.S COVID-19 vaccine or a placebo. Sequencing was performed on peripheral blood, taken in a trial of Ad26.COV2.S vaccine versus placebo. The CDR3 nucleotides read TGTGCCAGCCGGGGACAACCGAACACTGAAGCTTTCTTT. Its protein product is CASRGQPNTEAFF. Variable domain in full (rest from reference TRBV19 and TRBJ1-1): DGGITQSPKYLFRKEGQNVTLSCEQNLNHDAMYWYRQDPGQGLRLIYYSQIVNDFQKGDIAEGYSVSREKKESFPLTVTSAQKNPTAFYLCASRGQPNTEAFFGQGTRLTVV.